This TCR beta chain stems from a study of early T cells in non-severe SARS-CoV-2 infection. Overall study findings and caveats: Private and CD4 specificities were missed by VDJdb matching, skewed to anti-spike CD8.

In this sample, this clonotype turned up a few times. Its antigen is currently unknown. TCRdb ran MiXCR on the 5' RACE reads and lists one entry per CDR3 protein. The sample records 63,000 or so distinct CDR3 sequences, approximately 10% being singletons. Trimming took 5 bases from V and 4 from J; bases not matched to a gene: 8. The CDR3 runs 15 residues. This TCR was sampled from an adult who was a healthcare worker with PCR-confirmed SARS-CoV-2 infection or an uninfected control (not recorded which). V and J are TRBV12-3 or TRBV12-4 and TRBJ1-3; TRBD1 aligns across 7 bases. Source: whole blood, taken at baseline. The CDR3 sequence: CASSPRWDSGNTIYF. As DNA, the CDR3 is TGTGCCAGCAGTCCCCGTTGGGACAGCGGAAACACCATATATTTT.